The 18 T cell receptor beta chains below come from one sample, sequenced in a study of intratumoral heterogeneity in liver cancer. The data were produced by immunoSEQ multiplex PCR, yet TCRdb's version contains in-frame clones alone and is incomplete. This repertoire shows thousands of clones, around 72% found once; its top ten account for approximately 23%. The sample in question was tumor-adjacent normal tissue, obtained before any cancer treatment. All receptors come from a man aged 70-80 years with hepatocellular carcinoma.

This clone occurred once. The rearrangement links TRBV4-1 to TRBJ1-3; 9 bases align to TRBD1. Unmatched junction bases numbered 20, after V lost 5 bases and J lost 0 bases. This CDR3 has 21 amino acids. The germline V gene encodes CDR1 MGHRA and CDR2 YSYEKL. The CDR3 loop reads CASSKLAGTGGLMSSGNTIYF. Written as DNA, the CDR3 is TGCGCCAGCAGCAAACTCGCGGGCACAGGGGGCCTAATGAGCTCTGGAAACACCATATATTTT.

In this sample, this clone turned up once. The chain couples TRBV5-1 to TRBJ2-5; D unresolved. The V gene lost 0 bases and the J gene lost 5 bases, with 14 bases spanning the gap. The length of the CDR3 is 15 residues. Germline V gene data show CDR1 as SGHRS and CDR2 as YFSETQ. CDR3 bases: TGCGCCAGCAGCTTGGATGGTCGCCCGGTGGAGACCCAGTACTTC. Translation: CASSLDGRPVETQYF.

The chain combines TRBV6-5 with TRBJ1-2; 7 bases are a match to TRBD1. This CDR3 comprises 12 residues. The trim removed 6 bases at V and 6 bases at J, leaving 4 bases unmatched. The germline V gene has CDR1 MNHEY and CDR2 SVGAGI. The CDR3 loop reads CASRVGQDGYTF. CDR3 DNA: TGTGCCAGCAGGGTCGGACAGGATGGCTACACCTTC.

The chain employs TRBV7-2 and TRBJ2-7, with D perhaps matching TRBD1 (5 bases). CDR1 and CDR2 (germline): SGHTA, FQGNSA. This CDR3 spans 11 amino acids. Trimming removed 1 base from V and 9 bases from J, with 7 bases in between. CDR3 sequence reads: CASSLEDTQYF. CDR3 nucleotides: TGTGCCAGCAGCTTAGAGGACACGCAGTACTTC.

The V call is TRBV13, the J call TRBJ1-2; D gene ambiguous. Looked up from germline, CDR1 is PRHDT and CDR2 is FYEKMQ (reference sequence). V was trimmed by 5 bases and J by 0 bases, leaving 16 bases between them. The CDR3 sequence is 16 residues long. The CDR3 DNA sequence: TGTGCCAGCAGCCCTCGGAGCGCAGGTGCTAACTATGGCTACACCTTC. Translated: CASSPRSAGANYGYTF.

This chain joins TRBV27 and TRBJ2-3, with 12 bases matching TRBD2. Trimming took 2 bases from V and 0 from J; bases not matched to a gene: 12. The CDR3 extends over 20 amino acids. In germline, CDR1 is MNHEY, CDR2 SMNVEV (reference sequence). CDR3 amino acids: CASSLRGLAGRGTSTDTQYF. The CDR3 nucleotides are TGTGCCAGCAGTTTACGAGGACTAGCGGGGAGGGGGACTAGCACAGATACGCAGTATTTT.

This clone was found a few times. The rearrangement joins TRBV3-1 (or the pseudogene TRBV3-2) to TRBJ2-7; D gene unclear. V dropped 1 base and J dropped 6 bases, with 13 bases sitting between them. CDR3 length: 14 residues. Per the germline V gene, CDR1 is LGHDT and CDR2 is YNNKEL (reference sequence). The DNA of the CDR3 is TGTGCCAGCAGCCAAGTGCTGGGTCCCGTCGAGCAGTACTTC. This sequence encodes CASSQVLGPVEQYF.

The chain recombines TRBV9 with TRBJ1-3; TRBD1 matches 9 bases. J lost 6 bases, V lost 4 bases, and 5 bases had no gene match. Germline values: CDR1 SGDLS, CDR2 YYNGEE. CDR3 size: 14 residues. The CDR3 DNA follows: TGTGCCAGCAGCCCCGGACAGGGGACAAACACCATATATTTT. Amino acids: CASSPGQGTNTIYF.

The rearrangement joins TRBV18 to TRBJ2-4; tentative D call: TRBD2 (6 bases). Germline V gives CDR1 KGHSH, CDR2 LQKENI. The CDR3 is 16 amino acids. Trimming took 6 bases from V and 0 from J, leaving 15 bases between them. The CDR3 loop is CASSLRSGLAKNIQYF. In DNA, the CDR3 is TGTGCCAGCTCCCTCCGTAGCGGTCTAGCCAAAAACATTCAGTACTTC.

This rearrangement joins TRBV25-1 to TRBJ2-1, with D maybe TRBD1 (5 bases). V was cut by 1 base and J by 6 bases, with 10 bases left in between. Germline CDR1 reads MGHDK; CDR2 reads SYGVNS. This CDR3 has 14 amino acids. CDR3 DNA sequence: TGTGCCAGCAGTGAATTCGGACAAGCCAATGAGCAGTTCTTC. Translating gives CASSEFGQANEQFF. Full variable domain (missing parts from reference TRBV25-1 and TRBJ2-1): EADIYQTPRYLVIGTGKKITLECSQTMGHDKMYWYQQDPGMELHLIHYSYGVNSTEKGDLSSESTVSRIRTEHFPLTLESARPSHTSQYLCASSEFGQANEQFFGPGTRLTVL.

This clone has a single count. V gene TRBV7-6 combines with J gene TRBJ1-3; D call uncertain. V was shortened by 1 base and J by 5 bases, with 21 bases between the two germline ends. Germline loops: CDR1 SGHVS, CDR2 FNYEAQ. The CDR3 has 18 amino acids. CDR3 protein: CASSLGADGPGVRNTIYF. CDR3 coding DNA: TGTGCCAGCAGCTTAGGTGCGGACGGCCCAGGAGTCAGAAACACCATATATTTT.

In its sample, this clone was seen a few times. The genes are TRBV25-1 and TRBJ2-3; the D gene is possibly TRBD1 (5 bases). Germline values: CDR1 MGHDK, CDR2 SYGVNS. The CDR3 is made up of 12 amino acids. Trimming took 4 bases from V and 4 from J, leaving 6 bases between them. CDR3 in amino acids: CASSVGADTQYF. CDR3 bases: TGTGCCAGCAGTGTAGGGGCAGATACGCAGTATTTT.

The gene calls are TRBV9 and TRBJ1-6; 11 nucleotides align to TRBD1. The V and J ends lost 0 bases and 7 bases, in that order; junction bases with no gene match: 3. The germline CDR1 and CDR2 sequences are SGDLS and YYNGEE. The CDR3 length is 16 residues. The chain's CDR3 is CASSVEGTGGNSPLHF. The CDR3 DNA reads TGTGCCAGCAGCGTAGAAGGGACAGGGGGGAATTCACCCCTCCACTTT.

The chain couples TRBV6-5 to TRBJ1-5; the D gene is possibly TRBD1 (6 bases). The V end lost 6 bases, the J end lost 7 bases, and 16 bases lay between the germline ends. CDR1 and CDR2 (germline): MNHEY, SVGAGI. The CDR3 is 14 residues long. This CDR3 reads CASRDLGGRQPQHF. In DNA, the CDR3 is TGTGCCAGCAGGGACTTAGGGGGGCGCCAGCCCCAGCATTTT.

The genes are TRBV14 and TRBJ2-7, with TRBD2 matching over 11 bases. Per the germline V gene, CDR1 is SGHDN and CDR2 is FVKESK. The V and J ends lost 0 bases and 6 bases, in that order; junction bases with no gene match: 10. This CDR3 contains 17 residues. The CDR3 loop is CASSQDWIAGGKGEQYF. The CDR3 nucleotides are TGTGCCAGCAGCCAAGATTGGATAGCGGGGGGGAAAGGCGAGCAGTACTTC.

In DNA, the CDR3 is TGCGCCAGCAGCCAAGATTGGGTAGCGGGAGAGACAGATACGCAGTATTTT. This sequence encodes CASSQDWVAGETDTQYF. V and J are TRBV4-3 and TRBJ2-3, with TRBD2 matching over 9 bases. Germline V CDR1 and CDR2: LGHNA, YSLEER. J gave up 3 bases and V 0 bases, and 7 bases lay outside the gene matches. The CDR3 spans 17 residues.

The chain uses TRBV5-5 and TRBJ2-2; weak D call: TRBD2 (6 bases). The germline V gene has CDR1 SGHKS and CDR2 YYEKEE (reference sequence). The CDR3 spans 13 residues. V lost 2 bases, J lost 6 bases, and 8 bases lay in between. CDR3 sequence (DNA): TGTGCCAGCAGCTTAGGACTACCCGGGGAGCTGTTTTTT. It encodes CASSLGLPGELFF.

This clone was found a few times. The V call is TRBV28, the J call TRBJ2-1; D remains unclear. CDR3 length: 13 residues. V was pared by 1 base and J by 7 bases, with 8 bases between. The germline V gene encodes CDR1 MDHEN and CDR2 SYDVKM. Here the CDR3 reads CASSLSWLNEQFF. The CDR3 DNA reads TGTGCCAGCAGTTTATCTTGGCTTAATGAGCAGTTCTTC.